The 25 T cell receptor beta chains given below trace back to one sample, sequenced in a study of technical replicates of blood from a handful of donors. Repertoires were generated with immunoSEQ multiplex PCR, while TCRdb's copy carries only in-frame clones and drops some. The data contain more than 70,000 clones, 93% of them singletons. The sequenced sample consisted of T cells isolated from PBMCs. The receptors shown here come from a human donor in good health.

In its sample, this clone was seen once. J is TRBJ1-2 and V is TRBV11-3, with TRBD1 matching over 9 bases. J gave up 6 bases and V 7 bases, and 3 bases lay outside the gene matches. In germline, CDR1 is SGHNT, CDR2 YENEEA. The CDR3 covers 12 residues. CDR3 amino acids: CASTRTGDGYTF. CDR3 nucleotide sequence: TGTGCCAGCACGCGGACAGGGGATGGCTACACCTTC.

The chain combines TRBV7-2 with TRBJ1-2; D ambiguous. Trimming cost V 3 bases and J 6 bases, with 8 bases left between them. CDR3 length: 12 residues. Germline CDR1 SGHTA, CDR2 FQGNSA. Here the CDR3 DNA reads TGTGCCAGCAGCTTCTCTTTTGATGGCTACACCTTC. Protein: CASSFSFDGYTF. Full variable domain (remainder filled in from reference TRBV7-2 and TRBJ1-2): GAGVSQSPSNKVTEKGKDVELRCDPISGHTALYWYRQSLGQGLEFLIYFQGNSAPDKSGLPSDRFSAERTGGSVSTLTIQRTQQEDSAVYLCASSFSFDGYTFGSGTRLTVV.

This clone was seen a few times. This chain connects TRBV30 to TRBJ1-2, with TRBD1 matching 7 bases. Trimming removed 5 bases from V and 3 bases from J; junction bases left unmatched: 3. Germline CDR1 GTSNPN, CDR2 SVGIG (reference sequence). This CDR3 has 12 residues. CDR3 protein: CAWSTGDYGYTF. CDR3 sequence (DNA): TGTGCCTGGTCTACAGGGGACTATGGCTACACCTTC.

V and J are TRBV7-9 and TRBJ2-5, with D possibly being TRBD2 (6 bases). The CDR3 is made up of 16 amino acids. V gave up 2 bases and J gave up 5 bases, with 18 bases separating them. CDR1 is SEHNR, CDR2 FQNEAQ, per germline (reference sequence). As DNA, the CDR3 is TGTGCCAGCAGCTTATTATCTGGTACTAGCATGGAGACCCAGTACTTC. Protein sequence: CASSLLSGTSMETQYF.

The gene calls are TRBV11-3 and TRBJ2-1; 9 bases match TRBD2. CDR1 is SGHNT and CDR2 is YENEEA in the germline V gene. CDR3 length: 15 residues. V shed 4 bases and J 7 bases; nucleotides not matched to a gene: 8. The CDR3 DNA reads TGTGCCAGCAGCTCGGAGCGGGGGGAACTTAATGAGCAGTTCTTC. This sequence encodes CASSSERGELNEQFF.

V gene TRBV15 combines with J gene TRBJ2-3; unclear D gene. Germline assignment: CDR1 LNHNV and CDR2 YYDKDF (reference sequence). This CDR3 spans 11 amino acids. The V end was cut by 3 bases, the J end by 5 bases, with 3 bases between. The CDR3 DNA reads TGTGCCACCAGCAGCGGAGATACGCAGTATTTT. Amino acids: CATSSGDTQYF.

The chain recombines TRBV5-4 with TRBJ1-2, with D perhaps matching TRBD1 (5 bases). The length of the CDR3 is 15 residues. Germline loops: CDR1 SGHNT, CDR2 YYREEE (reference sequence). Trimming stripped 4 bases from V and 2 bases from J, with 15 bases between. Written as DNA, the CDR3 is TGTGCCAGCAGCCCCGACCAGGGTCGGAACTATGGCTACACCTTC. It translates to CASSPDQGRNYGYTF. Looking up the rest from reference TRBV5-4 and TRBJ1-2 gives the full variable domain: ETGVTQSPTHLIKTRGQQVTLRCSSQSGHNTVSWYQQALGQGPQFIFQYYREEENGRGNFPPRFSGLQFPNYSSELNVNALELDDSALYLCASSPDQGRNYGYTFGSGTRLTVV.

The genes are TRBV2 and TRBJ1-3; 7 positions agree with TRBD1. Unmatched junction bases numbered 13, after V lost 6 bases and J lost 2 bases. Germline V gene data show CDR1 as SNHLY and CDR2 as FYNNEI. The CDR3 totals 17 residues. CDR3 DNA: TGTGCCAGCAGGGGAGGACAGGCTCGGGGACCTGGAAACACCATATATTTT. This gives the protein CASRGGQARGPGNTIYF.

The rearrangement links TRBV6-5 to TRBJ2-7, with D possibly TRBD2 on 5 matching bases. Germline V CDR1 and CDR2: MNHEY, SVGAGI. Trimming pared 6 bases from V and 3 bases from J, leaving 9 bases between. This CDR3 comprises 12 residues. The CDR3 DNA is TGTGCCAGCAGACAGCGGAACTACGAGCAGTACTTC. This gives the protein CASRQRNYEQYF.

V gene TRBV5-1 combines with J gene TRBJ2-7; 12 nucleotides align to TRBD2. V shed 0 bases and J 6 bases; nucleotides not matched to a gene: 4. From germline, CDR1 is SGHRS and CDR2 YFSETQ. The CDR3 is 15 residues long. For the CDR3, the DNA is TGCGCCAGCAGCTTGGATACTAGCGGGAGGATCGAGCAGTACTTC. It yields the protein CASSLDTSGRIEQYF.

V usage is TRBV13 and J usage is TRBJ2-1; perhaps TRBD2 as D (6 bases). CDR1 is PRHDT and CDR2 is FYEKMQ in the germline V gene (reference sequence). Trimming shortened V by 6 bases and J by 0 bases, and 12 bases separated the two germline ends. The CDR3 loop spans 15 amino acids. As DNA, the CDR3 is TGTGCCAGCAGGTCTAGCGCGAGCTCCTACAATGAGCAGTTCTTC. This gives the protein CASRSSASSYNEQFF.

CDR3 sequence (DNA): TGTGCCACAAAACAGAGAGGGTCTGGAAACACCATATATTTT. Its translation: CATKQRGSGNTIYF. The chain recombines TRBV27 with TRBJ1-3; D call uncertain. Trimming shortened V by 10 bases and J by 1 base, and 14 bases separated the two germline ends. The CDR3 sequence is 14 residues long. Looked up from germline, CDR1 is MNHEY and CDR2 is SMNVEV (reference sequence).

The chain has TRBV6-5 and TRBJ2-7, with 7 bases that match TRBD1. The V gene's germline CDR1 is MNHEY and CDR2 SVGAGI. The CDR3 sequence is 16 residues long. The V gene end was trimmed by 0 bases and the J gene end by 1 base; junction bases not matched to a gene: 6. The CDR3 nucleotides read TGTGCCAGCAGTTACTCGAAGGTGACAGGGTCCTACGAGCAGTACTTC. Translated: CASSYSKVTGSYEQYF.

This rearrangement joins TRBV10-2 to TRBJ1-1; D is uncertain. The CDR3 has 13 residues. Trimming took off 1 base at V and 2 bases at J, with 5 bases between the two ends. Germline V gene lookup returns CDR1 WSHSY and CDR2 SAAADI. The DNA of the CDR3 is TGCGCCAGCAGTGAGTGGGCCAACACTGAAGCTTTCTTT. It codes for CASSEWANTEAFF.

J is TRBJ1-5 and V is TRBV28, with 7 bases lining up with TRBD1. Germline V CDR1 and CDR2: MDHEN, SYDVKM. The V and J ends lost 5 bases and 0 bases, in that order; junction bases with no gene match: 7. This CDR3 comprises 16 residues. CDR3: CASSDTGVYSNQPQHF. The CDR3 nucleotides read TGTGCCAGCAGTGACACAGGGGTTTATAGCAATCAGCCCCAGCATTTT. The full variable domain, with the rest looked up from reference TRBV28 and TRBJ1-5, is DVKVTQSSRYLVKRTGEKVFLECVQDMDHENMFWYRQDPGLGLRLIYFSYDVKMKEKGDIPEGYSVSREKKERFSLILESASTNQTSMYLCASSDTGVYSNQPQHFGDGTRLSIL.

The CDR3 DNA sequence: TGTGCCAGCAGCAGGCATGGACTACTCACCGGGGAGCTGTTTTTT. It translates to CASSRHGLLTGELFF. This rearrangement joins TRBV9 to TRBJ2-2; perhaps TRBD2 as D (6 bases). This CDR3 has 15 residues. The V gene's germline CDR1 is SGDLS and CDR2 YYNGEE. The V gene lost 4 bases and the J gene lost 4 bases, with 14 bases spanning the gap.

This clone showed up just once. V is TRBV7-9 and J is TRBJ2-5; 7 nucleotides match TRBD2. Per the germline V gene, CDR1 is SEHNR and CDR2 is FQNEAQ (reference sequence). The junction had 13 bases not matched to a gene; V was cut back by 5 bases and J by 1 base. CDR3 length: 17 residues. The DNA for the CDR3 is TGTGCCAGCAGCGCGCCCCGAAGCGGGGCCGGCCAAGAGACCCAGTACTTC. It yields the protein CASSAPRSGAGQETQYF.

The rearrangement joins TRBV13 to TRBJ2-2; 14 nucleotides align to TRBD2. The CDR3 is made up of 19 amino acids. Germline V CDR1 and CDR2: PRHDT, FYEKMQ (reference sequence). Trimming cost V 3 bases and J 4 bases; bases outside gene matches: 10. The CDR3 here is CASSFQTGLAGGSTGELFF. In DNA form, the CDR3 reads TGTGCCAGCAGCTTCCAGACAGGACTAGCGGGGGGATCCACCGGGGAGCTGTTTTTT. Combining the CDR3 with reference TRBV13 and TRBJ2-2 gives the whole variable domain AAGVIQSPRHLIKEKRETATLKCYPIPRHDTVYWYQQGPGQDPQFLISFYEKMQSDKGSIPDRFSAQQFSDYHSELNMSSLELGDSALYFCASSFQTGLAGGSTGELFFGEGSRLTVL.

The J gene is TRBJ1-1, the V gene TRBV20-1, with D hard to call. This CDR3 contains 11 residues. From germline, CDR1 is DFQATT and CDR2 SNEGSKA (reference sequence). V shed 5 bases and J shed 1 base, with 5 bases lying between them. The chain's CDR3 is CSARGNTEAFF. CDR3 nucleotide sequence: TGCAGTGCTCGCGGGAACACTGAAGCTTTCTTT.

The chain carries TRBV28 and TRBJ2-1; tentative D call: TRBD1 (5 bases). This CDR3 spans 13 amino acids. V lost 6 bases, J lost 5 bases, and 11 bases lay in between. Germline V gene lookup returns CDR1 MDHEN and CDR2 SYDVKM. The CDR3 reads CASRPGRDNEQFF. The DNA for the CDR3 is TGTGCCAGCAGGCCCGGCAGGGACAATGAGCAGTTCTTC.

The CDR3 reads CASSPQGGSYNEQFF. CDR3 nucleotide sequence: TGTGCCAGCTCACCGCAGGGAGGCTCCTACAATGAGCAGTTCTTC. This chain joins TRBV18 and TRBJ2-1; D perhaps matches TRBD2 (6 bases). Per the germline V gene, CDR1 is KGHSH and CDR2 is LQKENI. The V and J ends lost 3 bases and 0 bases respectively, with 9 bases between them. The CDR3 consists of 15 residues.

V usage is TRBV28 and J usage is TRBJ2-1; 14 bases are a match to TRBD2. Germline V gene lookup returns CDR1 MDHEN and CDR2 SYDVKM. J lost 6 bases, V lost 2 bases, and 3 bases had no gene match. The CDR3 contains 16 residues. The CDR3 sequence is CASSLAGLAGANEQFF. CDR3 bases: TGTGCCAGCAGTTTAGCGGGACTAGCGGGAGCCAATGAGCAGTTCTTC.

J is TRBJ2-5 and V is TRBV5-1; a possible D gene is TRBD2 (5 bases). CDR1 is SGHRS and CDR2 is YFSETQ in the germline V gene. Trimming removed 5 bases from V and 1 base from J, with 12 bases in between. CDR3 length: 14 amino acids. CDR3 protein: CASSVRGSQETQYF. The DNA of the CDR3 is TGCGCCAGCAGTGTACGGGGTAGCCAAGAGACCCAGTACTTC.

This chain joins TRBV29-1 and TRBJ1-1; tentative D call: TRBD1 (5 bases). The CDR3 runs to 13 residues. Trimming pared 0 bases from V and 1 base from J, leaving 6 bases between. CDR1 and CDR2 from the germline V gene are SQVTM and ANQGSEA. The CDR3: CSVEDRANTEAFF. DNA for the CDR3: TGCAGCGTTGAAGACAGGGCGAACACTGAAGCTTTCTTT.

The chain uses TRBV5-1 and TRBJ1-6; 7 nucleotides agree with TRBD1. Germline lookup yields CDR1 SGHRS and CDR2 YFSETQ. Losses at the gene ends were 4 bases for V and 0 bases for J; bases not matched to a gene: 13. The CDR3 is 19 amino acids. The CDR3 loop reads CASSGGTVHTDSYNSPLHF. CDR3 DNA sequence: TGCGCCAGCAGCGGAGGGACAGTTCATACCGACTCCTATAATTCACCCCTCCACTTT.